This T cell receptor beta chain is from a study of blood T cells in healthy people across ages. For the second PCR, which ran for roughly 7 to 11 cycles, a sample-barcoded 5' primer and a J-beta primer mix were used. TCRdb re-derived calls from the 5' RACE reads in MiXCR, one entry per CDR3 protein. The sample consists of about 290,000 distinct CDR3 sequences, about 25% of them appearing once. Trimming removed 7 bases from V and 7 bases from J; junction bases left unmatched: 4. Per germline, CDR1 SNHLY and CDR2 FYNNEI. The CDR3 is 14 residues long. The specimen was blood. The chain couples TRBV2 to TRBJ1-6; TRBD1 aligns across 10 bases. This TCR derives from a woman between 65 and 79 years old in good health. CDR3 residues: CASNRDRGNSPLHF. CDR3 nucleotide sequence: TGTGCCAGCAATAGGGACAGGGGAAATTCACCCCTCCACTTT. The entire variable domain, with the rest obtained from reference TRBV2 and TRBJ1-6, is as follows: EPEVTQTPSHQVTQMGQEVILRCVPISNHLYFYWYRQILGQKVEFLVSFYNNEISEKSEIFDDQFSVERPDGSNFTLKIRSTKLEDSAMYFCASNRDRGNSPLHFGNGTRLTVT.